Listed below are T cell receptor beta chains from one sample, sequenced in a study of blood T cell repertoires in COVID-19. Produced via immunoSEQ multiplex PCR; TCRdb's table is partial and in-frame only. In the table there are 200,000 to 250,000 clones, around 81% of which are singletons. Sequencing was carried out using peripheral blood. The source is a woman in her sixties or seventies with acute or convalescent COVID-19. The conserved cysteine and the conserved F or W are not part of the CDR3 here. Fields, in order: V gene, clone size, J gene, CDR3 protein. A clone size is listed for some rows: how often the clone was seen (once, few, many), or a class if it is expanded.

>TRBV6-5|.|TRBJ1-2
ASRGLYGYT
>TRBV5-6|once|TRBJ1-2
ASSPPGQGRRYGYT
>TRBV4-1|.|TRBJ1-3
ASSQDSSGTGYSGNTIY
>TRBV2|.|TRBJ2-7
ASRRWFTDGGQY
>TRBV6-6|.|TRBJ1-2
ASSYPGTGSSDGYT
>TRBV19|.|TRBJ1-4
ASSIVRQGPTDNEKLF
>TRBV3-1/TRBV3-2|.|TRBJ1-4
ASSHGTGAVRKLF
>TRBV11-2|.|TRBJ2-1
ASSLYRLRTSSYNEQF
>TRBV6-5|.|TRBJ1-2
ASSYGTGGTYGYT
>TRBV4-1|.|TRBJ1-1
ASSPSWGGNTEAF
>TRBV19|.|TRBJ2-1
ASSISSGGANEQF
>TRBV7-2|once|TRBJ1-2
ASSPEGWEGYGYT
>TRBV10-3|.|TRBJ1-2
AAHTRLEGYT
>TRBV16|.|TRBJ1-4
ASSHLGVTTNEKLF
>TRBV6-1|.|TRBJ2-3
ASSEGVAGGHPDTQY
>TRBV7-8|.|TRBJ1-3
ASSLGVGFGQIGNTIY
>TRBV27|.|TRBJ2-7
ASSLWRTSYEQY
>TRBV3-1/TRBV3-2|.|TRBJ2-7
ASSLGLAGHEQY
>TRBV2|.|TRBJ1-2
ASSDRQSDGYT
>TRBV15|.|TRBJ1-2
ATSSGTYYGYT
>TRBV4-1|.|TRBJ1-6
ASKWQGNPPLH
>TRBV10-3|once|TRBJ1-2
AISRLETAGGGYT
>TRBV19|.|TRBJ2-7
ASSTLSAGARGEQY
>TRBV11-3|.|TRBJ2-7
ASSAGSSYEQY
>TRBV2|few|TRBJ1-2
ASTLTQGGGYT
>TRBV7-2|.|TRBJ2-5
ASSYRTGGLAETQY